Each of the 32 T cell receptor beta chains below was sequenced from the same sample in a study of blood T cell repertoires in COVID-19. TCRdb's table, derived via immunoSEQ multiplex PCR, lists solely in-frame clones and lacks some. The table has about 81,000 clones, about 88% seen once. Sequencing used peripheral blood. These TCRs come from a man aged 70 or older with active or convalescent COVID-19.

The gene calls are TRBV21-1 and TRBJ1-6; TRBD1 is taken as the D call from the table, unchecked against the DNA. TRBV21-1 has pseudogene status. This CDR3 region has 16 residues. The CDR3 DNA reads TGTGCCAGCAGCAAAGACGGTCAGGGGGTGAATTCACCCCTCCACTTT. This sequence encodes CASSKDGQGVNSPLHF.

This rearrangement joins TRBV19 to TRBJ2-2; the D gene is possibly TRBD1 (6 bases). V lost 6 bases and J lost 1, with 15 bases in between. CDR1 is LNHDA and CDR2 is SQIVND in the germline V gene (reference sequence). The CDR3 has 16 amino acids. The CDR3 nucleotides read TGTGCCAGTAGCCCGAATAGGGGGATGAACACCGGGGAGCTGTTTTTT. Its protein is CASSPNRGMNTGELFF.

The count of this clone is one. J is TRBJ1-6 and V is TRBV18, with 7 bases matching TRBD1. CDR3 length: 17 residues. Germline-derived CDR1 and CDR2 are KGHSH and LQKENI. J gave up 4 bases and V 3 bases, and 9 bases lay outside the gene matches. The chain's CDR3 is CASSPSLGQSYNSPLHF. CDR3 sequence (DNA): TGTGCCAGCTCACCCAGTTTGGGACAGAGTTATAATTCACCCCTCCACTTT.

This chain uses TRBV9 with TRBJ2-3; 9 bases match TRBD1. The CDR3 sequence is 15 residues long. Germline CDR1 SGDLS, CDR2 YYNGEE. V dropped 3 bases and J dropped 3; count of bases not matched to a gene: 5. CDR3 in DNA: TGTGCCAGCAGCGCCCCCGGGACAGGGACAGATACGCAGTATTTT. Protein sequence: CASSAPGTGTDTQYF.

This chain uses TRBV6-2 or TRBV6-3 with TRBJ1-2; possible D gene TRBD1, 6 bases. The CDR3 runs 16 residues. Trimming stripped 5 bases from V and 4 bases from J, with 20 bases between. Germline V gene sequence: CDR1 MNHEY, CDR2 SVGEGT. The CDR3 DNA sequence: TGTGCCAGCAGTACCATGCCCGGACAGTCCTTCTATGGCTACACCTTC. Protein sequence: CASSTMPGQSFYGYTF.

The V call is TRBV6-5, the J call TRBJ1-5, with 10 nucleotides matching TRBD1. Germline V gene sequence: CDR1 MNHEY, CDR2 SVGAGI. The CDR3 is made up of 16 amino acids. The V and J ends lost 2 bases and 6 bases, in that order; junction bases with no gene match: 7. Here the CDR3 DNA reads TGTGCCAGCAGTTACCCAGACAGGGGGCGCAGTCAGCCCCAGCATTTT. Its translation is CASSYPDRGRSQPQHF.

This chain uses TRBV5-6 with TRBJ2-7; TRBD1 might be the D (5 bases). CDR1 SGHDT and CDR2 YYEEEE come from the germline V gene. V was clipped by 0 bases and J by 1 base, with 14 bases between them. This CDR3 is 16 amino acids long. For the CDR3, the DNA is TGTGCCAGCAGCTTGGGCTCGGGCAGGGAATCCTACGAGCAGTACTTC. Its translation is CASSLGSGRESYEQYF.

The chain has TRBV19 and TRBJ1-2; possibly TRBD1 for D (5 bases). V lost 7 bases and J lost 7, with 19 bases in between. Germline loops: CDR1 LNHDA, CDR2 SQIVND (reference sequence). The CDR3 sequence is 14 residues long. The CDR3 sequence is CASTDPGVEGGYTF. The CDR3 coding sequence is TGTGCCAGTACCGATCCGGGGGTTGAGGGTGGCTACACCTTC.

This clone was detected only a few times. The rearrangement uses TRBV29-1 and TRBJ2-7, with D perhaps TRBD2 (5 bases). This CDR3 region has 12 residues. CDR1 is SQVTM and CDR2 is ANQGSEA in the germline V gene. V shed 5 bases and J shed 3 bases, with 11 bases lying between them. The CDR3 is CSVITDYYEQYF. CDR3 nucleotide sequence: TGCAGCGTTATAACAGACTACTACGAGCAGTACTTC.

The chain employs TRBV23-1 and TRBJ1-1; D call uncertain. TRBV23-1 is an open reading frame whose function is uncertain. The V end lost 3 bases, the J end lost 2 bases, and 16 bases lay between the germline ends. This CDR3 region has 16 residues. The CDR3: CASSHGWRGRNTEAFF. CDR3 coding DNA: TGCGCCAGCAGTCACGGGTGGCGGGGAAGAAACACTGAAGCTTTCTTT.

This clone is medium-sized (0.01 to 0.1%) in the sample. The V gene is TRBV5-5, the J gene TRBJ2-7, with no clear D. The CDR3 extends over 13 amino acids. V lost 2 bases and J lost 0, with 6 bases in between. CDR1 is SGHKS, CDR2 YYEKEE, per germline (reference sequence). The CDR3 DNA sequence: TGTGCCAGCAGCTTTGGAGCCTCCTACGAGCAGTACTTC. This translates into CASSFGASYEQYF.

V is TRBV10-3 and J is TRBJ1-6; 7 bases are shared with TRBD1. This CDR3 contains 15 residues. The germline V gene has CDR1 ENHRY and CDR2 SYGVKD. Trimming at V came to 0 bases and at J to 5 bases, leaving 1 base not matched to a gene. CDR3 region: CAISESGQHNSPLHF. DNA of the CDR3: TGTGCCATCAGTGAGTCGGGACAGCATAATTCACCCCTCCACTTT.

This clone was detected a few times. The chain has TRBV21-1 and TRBJ2-7; the table names TRBD1, a call not compared with the DNA. TRBV21-1 is a pseudogene segment. This CDR3 contains 16 residues. CDR3: CASSKAAGQGSHEQYF. The DNA of the CDR3 is TGTGCCAGCAGCAAAGCGGCGGGACAGGGGTCCCACGAGCAGTACTTC.

The V call is TRBV27, the J call TRBJ2-7; 8 bases are a match to TRBD1. V shed 6 bases, J shed 4 bases, and the junction held 8 bases outside the gene matches. Germline CDR1 and CDR2: MNHEY and SMNVEV (reference sequence). The CDR3 is 14 amino acids. The CDR3 nucleotides are TGTGCCAGCAGAGCTACAGGGGGGAGATACGAGCAGTACTTC. This sequence encodes CASRATGGRYEQYF.

This chain links TRBV7-9 with TRBJ2-7, with D maybe TRBD1 (6 bases). V was cut by 5 bases and J by 2 bases, with 13 bases left in between. The CDR3 is made up of 14 amino acids. Germline CDR1 SEHNR, CDR2 FQNEAQ (reference sequence). The CDR3 DNA sequence: TGTGCCAGCAGCCACAGGGATTCCGCCTACGAGCAGTACTTC. As protein: CASSHRDSAYEQYF.

The V and J genes are TRBV6-2 or TRBV6-3 and TRBJ2-7; 7 bases align to TRBD1. V shed 5 bases and J 7 bases; nucleotides not matched to a gene: 8. This CDR3 is 13 amino acids long. Germline V gene data show CDR1 as MNHEY and CDR2 as SVGEGT. The CDR3 region is CASSADRATEQYF. The CDR3 DNA reads as TGTGCCAGCAGTGCTGACAGGGCCACAGAGCAGTACTTC.

The gene calls are TRBV7-9 and TRBJ2-3, with TRBD2 identical over 10 bases. The CDR3 consists of 16 residues. Germline CDR1 SEHNR, CDR2 FQNEAQ (reference sequence). V was clipped by 4 bases and J by 3 bases; unmatched bases: 7. The CDR3 nucleotides read TGTGCCAGCAGCTCGGCACTAGCGGGGAGAACAGATACGCAGTATTTT. It specifies CASSSALAGRTDTQYF.

Only one count was recorded for this clone. This sequence joins TRBV5-1 and TRBJ2-1; 11 bases map to TRBD2. This CDR3 region has 14 residues. V trimming: 7 bases; J trimming: 5 bases; junction bases outside the gene matches: 5. Germline lookup yields CDR1 SGHRS and CDR2 YFSETQ. CDR3: CASALAGANNEQFF. The CDR3 DNA follows: TGCGCCAGCGCACTAGCGGGGGCCAACAATGAGCAGTTCTTC. The variable domain in full, completed from reference TRBV5-1 and TRBJ2-1, reads KAGVTQTPRYLIKTRGQQVTLSCSPISGHRSVSWYQQTPGQGLQFLFEYFSETQRNKGNFPGRFSGRQFSNSRSEMNVSTLELGDSALYLCASALAGANNEQFFGPGTRLTVL.

This clone has just a few counts. This chain uses TRBV15 with TRBJ2-1, with 8 nucleotides matching TRBD2. The germline gives CDR1 LNHNV, CDR2 YYDKDF (reference sequence). After removal of 4 bases from V and 3 bases from J, the junction contained 5 bases not matched to a gene. The CDR3 has 15 residues. The CDR3: CATSISSGDYNEQFF. The CDR3 bases are TGTGCCACCAGCATAAGTAGCGGGGACTACAATGAGCAGTTCTTC.

This clone appeared once. The rearrangement links TRBV30 to TRBJ1-1; 9 bases fit TRBD1. The CDR3 extends over 14 amino acids. The ends lost 2 bases at V and 5 bases at J; junction bases unmatched: 6. Germline V gene data show CDR1 as GTSNPN and CDR2 as SVGIG (reference sequence). CDR3 in amino acids: CAWSSGQGETEAFF. DNA of the CDR3: TGTGCCTGGAGTTCGGGACAGGGAGAGACTGAAGCTTTCTTT.

The chain couples TRBV6-4 to TRBJ2-4; weak D call: TRBD2 (7 bases). Germline assignment: CDR1 MRHNA and CDR2 SNTAGT. Trimming took 3 bases from V and 12 from J, leaving 30 bases between them. The CDR3 loop spans 18 amino acids. The DNA of the CDR3 is TGTGCCAGCAGTGATGATTTTATTGGGGGGGCCTCCCAAAGTGATCAGTACTTC. This encodes CASSDDFIGGASQSDQYF.

The table lists this clone with a few counts. The chain is built from TRBV18 and TRBJ1-3; 9 positions match TRBD1. The germline gives CDR1 KGHSH, CDR2 LQKENI. CDR3 length: 18 amino acids. V trimming: 3 bases; J trimming: 0 bases; junction bases outside the gene matches: 9. DNA of the CDR3: TGTGCCAGCTCACCCTGGGGGACAGGGACCTTCTCTGGAAACACCATATATTTT. Translating it yields CASSPWGTGTFSGNTIYF.

The table lists this clone with a count of one. This chain uses TRBV27 with TRBJ1-2; 9 nucleotides align to TRBD1. From germline, CDR1 is MNHEY and CDR2 SMNVEV (reference sequence). V trimming: 3 bases; J trimming: 3 bases; junction bases outside the gene matches: 5. The CDR3 spans 15 residues. CDR3 protein: CASSFLGQGDYGYTF. The CDR3 DNA follows: TGTGCCAGCAGTTTCCTGGGACAGGGAGACTATGGCTACACCTTC.

The chain joins TRBV4-2 to TRBJ2-3; 7 positions match TRBD2. CDR3 size: 16 residues. Germline lookup yields CDR1 LGHNA and CDR2 YNFKEQ. After removal of 3 bases from V and 2 bases from J, the junction contained 8 bases not matched to a gene. This chain's CDR3 is CASSQQPGTNTDTQYF. The CDR3 bases are TGTGCCAGCAGCCAGCAACCCGGGACTAACACAGATACGCAGTATTTT.

This chain connects TRBV27 to TRBJ1-4, with no clear D. The CDR3 has 16 residues. The germline CDR1 and CDR2 sequences are MNHEY and SMNVEV (reference sequence). V was trimmed by 3 bases and J by 7 bases, leaving 18 bases between them. CDR3 region: CASSLTAGIQGEKLFF. The CDR3 region has the DNA TGTGCCAGCAGTTTGACTGCCGGGATACAAGGTGAAAAACTGTTTTTT.

The chain joins TRBV6-5 to TRBJ2-7; D remains unclear. This CDR3 has 12 amino acids. Germline V gives CDR1 MNHEY, CDR2 SVGAGI. V lost 8 bases, J lost 6 bases, and 14 bases lay in between. CDR3 nucleotide sequence: TGTGCCAGCTCACGCGGCGTTAGCGAGCAGTACTTC. Translating gives CASSRGVSEQYF.

CDR3 protein: CASSFRAGRSPLHF. CDR3 sequence (DNA): TGTGCCAGCAGTTTTCGCGCAGGGAGGTCACCCCTCCACTTT. The rearrangement uses TRBV27 and TRBJ1-6; TRBD1 is a possible D gene (5 bases). Trimming removed 3 bases from V and 10 bases from J, with 13 bases in between. The CDR3 contains 14 residues. The germline CDR1 and CDR2 sequences are MNHEY and SMNVEV (reference sequence).

For the CDR3, the DNA is TGTGCCAGTAGTACTACAACTAGCAAAGCCTTCACAGATACGCAGTATTTT. Amino acid sequence: CASSTTTSKAFTDTQYF. This chain joins TRBV19 and TRBJ2-3, with a tentative D call TRBD2 (6 bases). This CDR3 is built from 17 residues. The V and J ends lost 4 bases and 2 bases respectively, with 19 bases between them. Germline V gene sequence: CDR1 LNHDA, CDR2 SQIVND (reference sequence).

Turning to this clone: The sample has other DNA sequences that encode this CDR3 too. DNA for the CDR3: TGTGCCAGCAGTTACTCGAGAGTCCACGAGCAGTACTTC. This gives the protein CASSYSRVHEQYF. The chain has TRBV6-5 and TRBJ2-7; D remains unclear. The CDR3 consists of 13 residues. Germline-derived CDR1 and CDR2 are MNHEY and SVGAGI. The V end was cut by 0 bases, the J end by 5 bases, with 8 bases between.

The chain joins TRBV7-2 to TRBJ1-1; the match to TRBD1 covers 7 bases. The CDR3 covers 18 residues. Trimming took 2 bases from V and 3 from J; bases not matched to a gene: 15. Germline values: CDR1 SGHTA, CDR2 FQGNSA. CDR3 sequence: CASSLSPNRGRIYTEAFF. CDR3 DNA: TGTGCCAGCAGCTTATCCCCTAACAGGGGACGGATTTACACTGAAGCTTTCTTT.

The chain carries TRBV11-2 and TRBJ2-3, with 11 bases identical to TRBD1. The CDR3 loop spans 18 amino acids. Germline V gives CDR1 SGHAT, CDR2 FQNNGV. The V gene end was trimmed by 3 bases and the J gene end by 3 bases; junction bases not matched to a gene: 11. CDR3 nucleotide sequence: TGTGCCAGCAGCTTCGACCCCCGGGACAGGGGGAGGACAGATACGCAGTATTTT. Amino acid sequence: CASSFDPRDRGRTDTQYF.

The rearrangement links TRBV18 to TRBJ1-1, with D maybe TRBD1 (6 bases). The CDR3 is 13 residues long. The V gene lost 5 bases and the J gene lost 6 bases, with 13 bases spanning the gap. Germline V lookup: CDR1 KGHSH, CDR2 LQKENI. As DNA, the CDR3 is TGTGCCAGCTCAAGTGGGGGCGAGGCTGAAGCTTTCTTT. It encodes CASSSGGEAEAFF.